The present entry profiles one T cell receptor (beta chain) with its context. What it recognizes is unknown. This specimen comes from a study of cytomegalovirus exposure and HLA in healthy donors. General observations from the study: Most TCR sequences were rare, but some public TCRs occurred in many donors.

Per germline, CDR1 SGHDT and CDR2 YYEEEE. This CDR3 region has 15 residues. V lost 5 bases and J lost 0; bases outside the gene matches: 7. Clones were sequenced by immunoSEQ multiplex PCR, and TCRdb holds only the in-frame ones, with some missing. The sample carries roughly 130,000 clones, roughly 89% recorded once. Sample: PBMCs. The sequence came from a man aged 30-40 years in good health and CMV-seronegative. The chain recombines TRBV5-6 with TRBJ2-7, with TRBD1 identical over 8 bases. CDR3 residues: CASSRGQGYSYEQYF. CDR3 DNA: TGTGCCAGCAGTCGTGGACAGGGCTACTCCTACGAGCAGTACTTC. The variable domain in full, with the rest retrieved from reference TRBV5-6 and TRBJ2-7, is DAGVTQSPTHLIKTRGQQVTLRCSPKSGHDTVSWYQQALGQGPQFIFQYYEEEERQRGNFPDRFSGHQFPNYSSELNVNALLLGDSALYLCASSRGQGYSYEQYFGPGTRLTVT.